The next 16 T cell receptor beta chains were all read from a single sample in a study of early T cells in non-severe SARS-CoV-2 infection. One entry per CDR3 protein results from TCRdb running MiXCR on the 5' RACE reads. The profile covers about 30,000 distinct CDR3 sequences, with roughly 6.6% appearing a single time and about 40% taken by the ten largest. Sequencing was performed on whole blood. The receptor source for this set is an adult who was a healthcare worker with PCR-confirmed SARS-CoV-2 infection or an uninfected control (not recorded which).

The chain couples TRBV29-1 to TRBJ1-2; the match to TRBD1 covers 7 bases. V was pared by 3 bases and J by 4 bases, with 2 bases of the junction left unmatched. Germline values: CDR1 SQVTM, CDR2 ANQGSEA. The CDR3 loop spans 12 amino acids. The CDR3: CSVDNRGYGYTF. DNA of the CDR3: TGCAGCGTTGATAACAGGGGCTATGGCTACACCTTC.

This clonotype was recorded at least ten times. The chain is built from TRBV5-1 and TRBJ2-1; D is possibly TRBD1 or TRBD2 (6 bases each). The V gene's germline CDR1 is SGHRS and CDR2 YFSETQ. The CDR3 runs 16 residues. V was pared by 0 bases and J by 12 bases, with 22 bases between. CDR3 DNA: TGCGCCAGCAGCTTGGAGGTGGGGGGCCCCCTCGCGGTGCAGTTCTTC. Translated, it gives CASSLEVGGPLAVQFF.

In its sample, this clonotype was seen many times. The genes are TRBV30 and TRBJ1-1; TRBD1 is a possible D gene (5 bases). The V end was cut by 3 bases, the J end by 2 bases, with 16 bases between. Germline values: CDR1 GTSNPN, CDR2 SVGIG (reference sequence). This CDR3 has 15 amino acids. The DNA of the CDR3 is TGTGCCTGGAGACCATTGACCAGGGTCAACACTGAAGCTTTCTTT. Its protein product is CAWRPLTRVNTEAFF.

The table lists this clonotype with a few counts. The chain is built from TRBV4-1 and TRBJ2-2; TRBD1 is a possible D gene (6 bases). Germline V lookup: CDR1 MGHRA, CDR2 YSYEKL. CDR3 length: 20 amino acids. Trimming removed 0 bases from V and 6 bases from J, with 26 bases in between. The DNA for the CDR3 is TGCGCCAGCAGCCAAGATCTGTGGCAAGACAGGTCTGGGTTCGCCGGGGAGCTGTTTTTT. Translation: CASSQDLWQDRSGFAGELFF.

This clonotype has more than one count but fewer than ten. The genes are TRBV12-3 or TRBV12-4 and TRBJ2-5, with TRBD2 matching over 10 bases. J gave up 1 base and V 2 bases, and 4 bases lay outside the gene matches. The CDR3 totals 16 residues. CDR3 sequence (DNA): TGTGCCAGCAGTTTACGGGCTAGCGGGGGCCAAGAGACCCAGTACTTC. Translation gives CASSLRASGGQETQYF.

The sample holds many counts of this clonotype. This chain connects TRBV6-5 to TRBJ2-3; tentative D call: TRBD1 (7 bases). Between the trimmed V and J ends, which lost 2 bases and 2 bases, there was a span of 20 bases. Germline values: CDR1 MNHEY, CDR2 SVGAGI. There are 18 residues in the CDR3. CDR3 amino acids: CASSYNGRGVGATDTQYF. The CDR3 nucleotides read TGTGCCAGCAGTTACAATGGCAGGGGGGTCGGGGCCACAGATACGCAGTATTTT.

In this sample, this clonotype turned up many times. The chain is built from TRBV2 and TRBJ1-5, with 7 bases identical to TRBD1. Losses at the gene ends were 6 bases for V and 4 bases for J; bases not matched to a gene: 9. The CDR3 consists of 15 residues. Germline lookup yields CDR1 SNHLY and CDR2 FYNNEI. CDR3 DNA sequence: TGTGCCAGCAGGGACGGGACAGTGACGAATCAGCCCCAGCATTTT. This encodes CASRDGTVTNQPQHF.

This clonotype was seen ten or more times. V usage is TRBV5-6 and J usage is TRBJ2-1, with 11 bases identical to TRBD2. CDR1 and CDR2 from the germline V gene are SGHDT and YYEEEE. CDR3 length: 17 residues. V lost 0 bases and J lost 4; bases outside the gene matches: 6. The CDR3 spells CASSLVGGLAAYNEQFF. CDR3 nucleotides: TGTGCCAGCAGCTTGGTTGGGGGACTAGCGGCGTACAATGAGCAGTTCTTC.

The gene calls are TRBV12-3 or TRBV12-4 and TRBJ2-2; a possible D gene is TRBD2 (6 bases). This CDR3 region has 16 residues. V dropped 5 bases and J dropped 3 bases, with 16 bases sitting between them. The CDR3 DNA sequence: TGTGCCAGCAGTGGCGGGAAGGCAGAGGACACCGGGGAGCTGTTTTTT. As protein: CASSGGKAEDTGELFF.

At least ten counts were recorded for this clonotype. The chain has TRBV27 and TRBJ2-3; 9 bases map to TRBD1. V lost 2 bases to trimming and J lost 5 bases; unmatched junction nucleotides: 5. Germline V gene lookup returns CDR1 MNHEY and CDR2 SMNVEV (reference sequence). This CDR3 is built from 15 residues. The CDR3 region is CASSLDNRGRDTQYF. In DNA, the CDR3 is TGTGCCAGCAGTTTAGATAACAGGGGGCGAGATACGCAGTATTTT.

In its sample, this clonotype was seen many times. The chain links TRBV7-9 to TRBJ1-3; D is perhaps TRBD1 (5 bases). The CDR3 is 14 amino acids. V shed 5 bases and J shed 3 bases, with 11 bases lying between them. Germline-derived CDR1 and CDR2 are SEHNR and FQNEAQ (reference sequence). The CDR3 here is CASSPGTDGNTIYF. In nucleotides, the CDR3 is TGTGCCAGCAGCCCCGGGACCGATGGAAACACCATATATTTT.

This clonotype appeared many times. The chain combines TRBV20-1 with TRBJ2-7, with 10 nucleotides matching TRBD2. J lost 6 bases, V lost 5 bases, and 7 bases had no gene match. The CDR3 is 13 amino acids. CDR1 DFQATT and CDR2 SNEGSKA come from the germline V gene (reference sequence). CDR3 nucleotide sequence: TGCAGTGCTTCGAGCGGGAGGGCCGCCGAGCAGTACTTC. It encodes CSASSGRAAEQYF.

The chain links TRBV29-1 to TRBJ1-1; D possibly corresponds to TRBD1 (6 bases). Germline CDR1 reads SQVTM; CDR2 reads ANQGSEA. This CDR3 spans 14 amino acids. Trimming took 7 bases from V and 0 from J, leaving 15 bases between them. The CDR3 is CSARDTGMNTEAFF. The CDR3 nucleotides are TGCAGCGCACGGGACACAGGTATGAACACTGAAGCTTTCTTT.

This chain connects TRBV5-4 to TRBJ2-7, with TRBD2 matching 8 bases. Germline V lookup: CDR1 SGHNT, CDR2 YYREEE (reference sequence). V lost 4 bases and J lost 6; bases outside the gene matches: 12. This CDR3 comprises 15 residues. The CDR3 nucleotides read TGTGCCAGCAGCCCCTCTGGACTAGCTGCTGTCGAGCAGTACTTC. Residues: CASSPSGLAAVEQYF.

The chain couples TRBV5-4 to TRBJ2-3, with D uncertain. The germline V gene encodes CDR1 SGHNT and CDR2 YYREEE (reference sequence). Trimming took 3 bases from V and 0 from J, leaving 11 bases between them. The CDR3 contains 15 residues. Written as DNA, the CDR3 is TGTGCCAGCAGCTCCGGCGGACGGAGCACAGATACGCAGTATTTT. Translated, it gives CASSSGGRSTDTQYF. Complete variable domain (other parts from reference TRBV5-4 and TRBJ2-3): ETGVTQSPTHLIKTRGQQVTLRCSSQSGHNTVSWYQQALGQGPQFIFQYYREEENGRGNFPPRFSGLQFPNYSSELNVNALELDDSALYLCASSSGGRSTDTQYFGPGTRLTVL.

This clonotype was seen many times. V is TRBV11-3 and J is TRBJ2-2, with 7 bases lining up with TRBD1. Germline-derived CDR1 and CDR2 are SGHNT and YENEEA. V gave up 5 bases and J gave up 0 bases; unmatched junction bases: 3. This CDR3 spans 15 amino acids. This chain's CDR3 is CASSAGTANTGELFF. CDR3 coding DNA: TGTGCCAGCAGCGCCGGGACAGCGAACACCGGGGAGCTGTTTTTT.